This T cell receptor (beta chain) was sequenced for a study of patients and donors after allogeneic stem cell transplantation. TCRdb processed the RT-PCR reads anew with MiXCR; each CDR3 protein has one entry. The sample comprises about a million distinct CDR3 sequences, more than 15% of which are singletons, and 5.5% to 6.5% rests with the top ten. The CDR3 has 14 amino acids. A few counts support this clonotype. The specimen sequenced was blood, either unsorted or a sorted T cell fraction (not recorded which). The sequence was collected from a human donor who was either an allogeneic HSCT recipient or a stem cell or donor lymphocyte infusion donor (not recorded which). It is not recorded whose cells these are; they may come from a transplant donor. The J gene is TRBJ1-2, the V gene TRBV21-1; TRBD1, the table's D call, lacks a check against the DNA. TRBV21-1 is a pseudogene segment. This CDR3 is CASSPHRGRYGYTF. Written as DNA, the CDR3 is TGTGCCAGCAGCCCTCACAGGGGAAGGTATGGCTACACCTTC.